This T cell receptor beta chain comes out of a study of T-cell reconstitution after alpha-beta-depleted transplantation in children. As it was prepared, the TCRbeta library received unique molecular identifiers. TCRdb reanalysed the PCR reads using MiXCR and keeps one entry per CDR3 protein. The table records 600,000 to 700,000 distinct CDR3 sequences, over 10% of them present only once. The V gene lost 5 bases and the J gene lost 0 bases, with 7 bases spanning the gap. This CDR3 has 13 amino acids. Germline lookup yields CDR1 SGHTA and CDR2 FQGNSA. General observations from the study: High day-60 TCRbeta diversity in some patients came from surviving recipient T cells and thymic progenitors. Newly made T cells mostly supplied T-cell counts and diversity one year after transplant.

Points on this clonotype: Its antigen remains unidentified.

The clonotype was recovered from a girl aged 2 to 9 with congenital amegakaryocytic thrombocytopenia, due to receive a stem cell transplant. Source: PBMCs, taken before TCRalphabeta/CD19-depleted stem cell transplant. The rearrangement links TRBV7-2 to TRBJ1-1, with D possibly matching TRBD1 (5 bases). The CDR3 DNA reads TGTGCCAGCAGCCGACAGATGAACACTGAAGCTTTCTTT. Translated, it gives CASSRQMNTEAFF.